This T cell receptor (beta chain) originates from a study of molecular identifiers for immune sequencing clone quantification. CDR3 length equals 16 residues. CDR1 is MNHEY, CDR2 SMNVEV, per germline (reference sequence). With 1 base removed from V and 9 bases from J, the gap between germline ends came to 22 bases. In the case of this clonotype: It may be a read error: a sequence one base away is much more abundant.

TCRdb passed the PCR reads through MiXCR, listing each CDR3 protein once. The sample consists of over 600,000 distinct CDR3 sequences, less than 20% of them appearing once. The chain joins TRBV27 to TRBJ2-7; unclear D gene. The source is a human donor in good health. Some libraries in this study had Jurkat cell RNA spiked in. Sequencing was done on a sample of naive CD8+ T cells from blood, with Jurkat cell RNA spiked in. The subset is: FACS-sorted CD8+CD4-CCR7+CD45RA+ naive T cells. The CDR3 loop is CASSLYPGPRRGGQYF. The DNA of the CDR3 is TGTGCCAGCAGTTTATATCCTGGACCCAGGAGAGGCGGGCAGTACTTC.